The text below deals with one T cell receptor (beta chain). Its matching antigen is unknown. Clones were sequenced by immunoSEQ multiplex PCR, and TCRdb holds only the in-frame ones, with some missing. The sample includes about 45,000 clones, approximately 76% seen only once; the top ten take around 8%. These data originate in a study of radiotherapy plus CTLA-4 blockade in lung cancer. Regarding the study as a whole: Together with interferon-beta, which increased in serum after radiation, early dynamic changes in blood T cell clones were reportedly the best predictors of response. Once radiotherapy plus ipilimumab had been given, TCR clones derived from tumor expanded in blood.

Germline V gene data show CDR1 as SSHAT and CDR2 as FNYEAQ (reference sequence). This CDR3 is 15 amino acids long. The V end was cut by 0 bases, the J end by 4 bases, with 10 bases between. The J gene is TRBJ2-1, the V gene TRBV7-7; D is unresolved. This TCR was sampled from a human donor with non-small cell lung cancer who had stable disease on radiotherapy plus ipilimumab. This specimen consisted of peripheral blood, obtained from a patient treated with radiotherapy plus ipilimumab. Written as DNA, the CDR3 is TGTGCCAGCAGCTTAGCCCCGGGCCAGTACAATGAGCAGTTCTTC. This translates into CASSLAPGQYNEQFF.